This record covers a single T cell receptor (beta chain). Seattle enrolled patients during active infection and tracked them longitudinally. The source of the sample is a study of blood T cell repertoires in COVID-19. The wider study: The study drew acute and convalescent COVID-19 samples from the United States, Italy and Spain. In each case, the material was cDNA or gDNA derived from T cells, B-cell-depleted T cells, or PBMCs.

In germline, CDR1 is PRHDT, CDR2 FYEKMQ (reference sequence). This CDR3 is built from 15 residues. V dropped 5 bases and J dropped 3; count of bases not matched to a gene: 6. As handled by the study authors: Estimation of nucleated cell counts was performed using reference gene primer amplification. The table came from immunoSEQ multiplex PCR; TCRdb's copy has only in-frame clones and leaves some out. For V, J and clone size, that table is used; D and trimming come from the DNA. The sample contains fewer than 350,000 clones, around 90% of which appear only once. The clonotype originates from a woman in her 30s with COVID-19, enrolled during active disease. Sequencing was carried out using peripheral blood. The chain is built from TRBV13 and TRBJ2-1; 8 bases line up with TRBD2. Here the CDR3 DNA reads TGTGCCAGCAGCCCCATAGCGGGATTCTACAATGAGCAGTTCTTC. It specifies CASSPIAGFYNEQFF.